This TCR beta chain was profiled in a study of T cell repertoires in cytomegalovirus infection. Background on the study: Well-studied HLA-B-restricted epitopes and recently identified HLA-C-restricted epitopes of CMV were both used in the study. Both CMV infection and a matching HLA type were indicated by public TCR beta signatures.

One entry per CDR3 protein, called by TCRdb with MiXCR from the reads. The table lists under 850,000 distinct CDR3 sequences, roughly a third of them singletons. The V gene's germline CDR1 is LNHDA and CDR2 SQIVND (reference sequence). V gave up 6 bases and J gave up 1 base, with 15 bases separating them. CDR3 length equals 15 residues. Of note for this clonotype: Antigen specificity is unknown.

General study results and limits: What dominated the ex vivo response were HLA-C-restricted CMV-specific TCR beta clonotypes. People with CMV and the relevant HLA were identified by cumulative public TCR beta family frequency.

The chain carries TRBV19 and TRBJ2-5, with D possibly TRBD2 on 5 matching bases. The source of this sequence is a human donor in good health (CMV status not recorded). Some clones in this sample may be carry-over from other donors' samples. Sequenced here: cultured PBMCs, sampled from culture after CMV antigen stimulation. The CDR3 here is CASRTRRGGQETQYF. CDR3 sequence (DNA): TGTGCCAGTAGGACCCGGAGAGGAGGCCAAGAGACCCAGTACTTC.